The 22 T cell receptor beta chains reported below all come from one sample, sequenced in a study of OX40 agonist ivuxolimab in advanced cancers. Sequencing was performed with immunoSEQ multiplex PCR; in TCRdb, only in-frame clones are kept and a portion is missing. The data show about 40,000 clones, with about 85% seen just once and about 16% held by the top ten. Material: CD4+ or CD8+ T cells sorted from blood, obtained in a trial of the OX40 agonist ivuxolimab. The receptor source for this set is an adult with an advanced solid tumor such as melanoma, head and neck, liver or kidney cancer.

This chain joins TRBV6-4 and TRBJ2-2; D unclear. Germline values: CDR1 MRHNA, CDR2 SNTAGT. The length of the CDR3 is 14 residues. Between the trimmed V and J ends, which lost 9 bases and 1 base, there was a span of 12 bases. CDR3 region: CASGRNQNTGELFF. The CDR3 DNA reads TGTGCCAGTGGGCGAAATCAGAACACCGGGGAGCTGTTTTTT.

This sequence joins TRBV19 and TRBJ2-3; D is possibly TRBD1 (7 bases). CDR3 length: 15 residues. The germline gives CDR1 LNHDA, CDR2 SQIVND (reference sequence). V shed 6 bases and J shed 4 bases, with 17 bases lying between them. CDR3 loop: CASRVYAGTADTQYF. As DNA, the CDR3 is TGTGCCAGTAGAGTTTATGCGGGGACAGCAGATACGCAGTATTTT.

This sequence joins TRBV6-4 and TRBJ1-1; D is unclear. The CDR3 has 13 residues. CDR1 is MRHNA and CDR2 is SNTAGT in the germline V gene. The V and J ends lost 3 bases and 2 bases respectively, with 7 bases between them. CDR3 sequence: CASSEAANTEAFF. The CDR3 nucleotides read TGTGCCAGCAGTGAGGCAGCAAACACTGAAGCTTTCTTT.

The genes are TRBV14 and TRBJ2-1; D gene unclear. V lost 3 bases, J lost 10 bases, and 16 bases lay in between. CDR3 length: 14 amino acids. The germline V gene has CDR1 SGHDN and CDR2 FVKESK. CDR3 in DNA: TGTGCCAGCAGCCAGTTGATGTCGCCAAGCGAGCAGTTCTTC. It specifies CASSQLMSPSEQFF.

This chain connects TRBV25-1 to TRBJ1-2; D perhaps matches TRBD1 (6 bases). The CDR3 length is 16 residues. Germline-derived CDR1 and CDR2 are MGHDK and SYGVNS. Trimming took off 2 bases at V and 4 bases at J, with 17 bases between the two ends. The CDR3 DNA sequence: TGTGCCAGCAGTGAAACCGTCCGGGGGGCAGGCTATGGCTACACCTTC. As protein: CASSETVRGAGYGYTF.

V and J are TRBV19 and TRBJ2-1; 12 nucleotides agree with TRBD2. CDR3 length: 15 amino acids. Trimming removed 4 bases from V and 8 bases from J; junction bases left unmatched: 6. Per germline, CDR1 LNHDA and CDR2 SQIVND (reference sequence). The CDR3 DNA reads TGTGCCAGTAGTACGACTAGCGGGAGTTTGGATGAGCAGTTCTTC. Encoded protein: CASSTTSGSLDEQFF.

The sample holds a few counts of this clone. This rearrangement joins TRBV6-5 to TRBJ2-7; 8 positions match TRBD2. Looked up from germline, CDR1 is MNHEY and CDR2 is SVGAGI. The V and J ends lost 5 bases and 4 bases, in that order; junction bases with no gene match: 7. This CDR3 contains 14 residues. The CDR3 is CASSPGVAGYEQYF. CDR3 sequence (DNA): TGTGCCAGCAGTCCCGGGGTAGCGGGATACGAGCAGTACTTC.

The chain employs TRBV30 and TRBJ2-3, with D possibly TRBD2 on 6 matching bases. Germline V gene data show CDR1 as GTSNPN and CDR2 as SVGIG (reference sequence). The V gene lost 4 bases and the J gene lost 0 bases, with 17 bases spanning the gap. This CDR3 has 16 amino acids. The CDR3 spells CAWTLGTGLSTDTQYF. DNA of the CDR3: TGTGCCTGGACTCTGGGGACGGGACTGAGCACAGATACGCAGTATTTT.

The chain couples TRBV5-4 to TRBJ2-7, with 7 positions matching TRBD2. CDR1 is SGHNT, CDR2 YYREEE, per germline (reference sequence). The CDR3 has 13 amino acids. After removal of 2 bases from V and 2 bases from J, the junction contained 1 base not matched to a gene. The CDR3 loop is CASSFGLAYEQYF. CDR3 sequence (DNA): TGTGCCAGCAGCTTCGGACTAGCCTACGAGCAGTACTTC.

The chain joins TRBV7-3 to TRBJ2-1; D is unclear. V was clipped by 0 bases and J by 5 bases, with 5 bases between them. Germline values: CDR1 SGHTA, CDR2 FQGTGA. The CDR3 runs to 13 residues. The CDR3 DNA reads TGTGCCAGCAGCTTAACCAGGAACAATGAGCAGTTCTTC. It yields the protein CASSLTRNNEQFF.

The CDR3 sequence is CASSFFPRLAGERQYF. In nucleotides, the CDR3 is TGTGCCAGCAGCTTTTTTCCCCGACTAGCGGGAGAAAGGCAGTACTTC. V is TRBV7-9 and J is TRBJ2-7, with 12 nucleotides matching TRBD2. Trimming at V came to 3 bases and at J to 9 bases, leaving 12 bases not matched to a gene. Germline V lookup: CDR1 SEHNR, CDR2 FQNEAQ (reference sequence). There are 16 residues in the CDR3. Full variable domain (remainder filled in from reference TRBV7-9 and TRBJ2-7): DTGVSQNPRHKITKRGQNVTFRCDPISEHNRLYWYRQTLGQGPEFLTYFQNEAQLEKSRLLSDRFSAERPKGSFSTLEIQRTEQGDSAMYLCASSFFPRLAGERQYFGPGTRLTVT.

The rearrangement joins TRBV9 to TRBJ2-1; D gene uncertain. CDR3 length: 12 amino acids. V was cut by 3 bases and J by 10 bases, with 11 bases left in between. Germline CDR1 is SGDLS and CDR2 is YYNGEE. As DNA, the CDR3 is TGTGCCAGCAGCGGTGAACCTCCAGAGCAGTTCTTC. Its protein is CASSGEPPEQFF.

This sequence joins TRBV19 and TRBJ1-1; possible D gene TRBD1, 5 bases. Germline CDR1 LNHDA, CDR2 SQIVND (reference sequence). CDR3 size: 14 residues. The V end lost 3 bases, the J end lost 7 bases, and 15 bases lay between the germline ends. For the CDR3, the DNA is TGTGCCAGTAGTATCCGAGGGGCGCAGGATGAAGCTTTCTTT. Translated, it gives CASSIRGAQDEAFF.

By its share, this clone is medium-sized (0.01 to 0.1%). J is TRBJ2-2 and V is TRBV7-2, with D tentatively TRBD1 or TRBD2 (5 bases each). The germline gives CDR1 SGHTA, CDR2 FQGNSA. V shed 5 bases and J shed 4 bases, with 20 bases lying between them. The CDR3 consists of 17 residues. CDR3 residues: CASSTSRWDLRTGELFF. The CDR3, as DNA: TGTGCCAGCAGCACCTCGAGATGGGACCTCCGCACCGGGGAGCTGTTTTTT.

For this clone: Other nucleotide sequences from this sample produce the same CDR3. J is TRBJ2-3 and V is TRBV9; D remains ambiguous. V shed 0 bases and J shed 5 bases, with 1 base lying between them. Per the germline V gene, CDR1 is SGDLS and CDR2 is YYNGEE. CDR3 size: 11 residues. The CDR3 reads CASSVGDTQYF. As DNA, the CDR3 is TGTGCCAGCAGCGTAGGAGATACGCAGTATTTT.

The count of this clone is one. Here the CDR3 reads CASSIRTGNTRQNTEAFF. The CDR3 DNA follows: TGTGCCAGCAGCATCCGGACAGGGAACACAAGACAGAACACTGAAGCTTTCTTT. The chain joins TRBV7-2 to TRBJ1-1, with TRBD1 matching 8 bases. The CDR3 totals 18 residues. The germline gives CDR1 SGHTA, CDR2 FQGNSA. Trimming cost V 5 bases and J 1 base; bases outside gene matches: 15.

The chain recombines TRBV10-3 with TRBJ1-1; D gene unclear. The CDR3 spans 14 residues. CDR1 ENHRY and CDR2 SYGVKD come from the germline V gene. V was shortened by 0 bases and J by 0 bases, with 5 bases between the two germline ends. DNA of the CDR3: TGTGCCATCAGTGAGTCCCCGATGAACACTGAAGCTTTCTTT. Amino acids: CAISESPMNTEAFF.

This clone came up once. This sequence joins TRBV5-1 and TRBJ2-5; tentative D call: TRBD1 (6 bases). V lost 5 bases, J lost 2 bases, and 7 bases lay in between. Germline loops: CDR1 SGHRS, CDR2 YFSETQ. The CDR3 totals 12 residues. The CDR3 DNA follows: TGCGCCAGCAGGACAGGACAAGAGACCCAGTACTTC. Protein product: CASRTGQETQYF.

The CDR3 here is CASSLPGTGGDTEAFF. The CDR3 DNA reads TGTGCCAGCAGCTTACCCGGGACAGGAGGAGACACTGAAGCTTTCTTT. V gene TRBV11-3 combines with J gene TRBJ1-1; TRBD1 agrees at 8 bases. CDR3 length: 16 amino acids. Germline V gene data show CDR1 as SGHNT and CDR2 as YENEEA. V shed 2 bases, J shed 3 bases, and the junction held 8 bases outside the gene matches.

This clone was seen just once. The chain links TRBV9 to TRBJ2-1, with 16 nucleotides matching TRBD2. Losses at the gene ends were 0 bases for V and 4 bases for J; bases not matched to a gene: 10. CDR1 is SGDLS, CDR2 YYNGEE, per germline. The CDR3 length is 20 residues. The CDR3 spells CASSVAPLGLAGGPYNEQFF. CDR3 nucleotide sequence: TGTGCCAGCAGCGTAGCTCCCCTGGGACTAGCGGGAGGGCCGTACAATGAGCAGTTCTTC.

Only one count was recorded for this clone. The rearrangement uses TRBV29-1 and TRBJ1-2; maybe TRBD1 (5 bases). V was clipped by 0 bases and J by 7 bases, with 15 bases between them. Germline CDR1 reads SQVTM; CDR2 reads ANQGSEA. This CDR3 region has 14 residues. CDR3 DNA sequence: TGCAGCGTTGAAGACACGGGGGGGAGCGGTGGCTACACCTTC. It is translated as CSVEDTGGSGGYTF.

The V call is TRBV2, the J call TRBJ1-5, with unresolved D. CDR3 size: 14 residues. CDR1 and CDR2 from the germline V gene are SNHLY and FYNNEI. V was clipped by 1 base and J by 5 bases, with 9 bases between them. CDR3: CASSEEGTDQPQHF. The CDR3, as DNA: TGTGCCAGCAGTGAAGAGGGCACCGATCAGCCCCAGCATTTT.